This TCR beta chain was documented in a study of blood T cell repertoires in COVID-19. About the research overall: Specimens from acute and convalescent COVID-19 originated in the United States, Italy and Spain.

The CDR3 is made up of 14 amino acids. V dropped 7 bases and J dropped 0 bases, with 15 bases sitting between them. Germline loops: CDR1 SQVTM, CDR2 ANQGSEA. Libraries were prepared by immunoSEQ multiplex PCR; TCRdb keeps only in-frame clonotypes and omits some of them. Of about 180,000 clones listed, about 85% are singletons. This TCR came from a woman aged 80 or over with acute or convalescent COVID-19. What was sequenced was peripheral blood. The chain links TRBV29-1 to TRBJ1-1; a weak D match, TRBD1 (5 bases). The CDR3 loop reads CSAQRSGMNTEAFF. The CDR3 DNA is TGCAGCGCCCAACGGTCAGGGATGAACACTGAAGCTTTCTTT.